This T cell receptor (beta chain) was profiled in a study of neurological immune-mediated disorders. The germline V gene has CDR1 DFQATT and CDR2 SNEGSKA (reference sequence). V lost 4 bases to trimming and J lost 3 bases, with 10 bases between them. CDR3 length: 13 residues. There are many counts of this clonotype. The cDNA came from 5'RACE, which used 10-nucleotide random UMIs. In TCRdb, the 5' RACE reads were re-called with MiXCR into one record per CDR3 protein. The sample consists of tens of thousands of distinct CDR3 sequences, approximately 5% of them appearing once. Sequenced material: PBMCs. The source of this sequence is a woman in her twenties or thirties with multiple sclerosis. This sequence joins TRBV20-1 and TRBJ1-5; D is perhaps TRBD1 (6 bases). This chain's CDR3 is CSATDRNNQPQHF. In DNA form, the CDR3 reads TGCAGTGCTACGGACAGAAACAATCAGCCCCAGCATTTT.